This is a list of T cell receptor beta chains from one sample in a study of beta chain features in type 1 diabetes. TCRdb's copy holds only in-frame clones and misses some; the assay was immunoSEQ multiplex PCR. The table includes 500,000 to 800,000 clones, around 12% detected once. The specimen was naive CD4+ T cells from blood. The receptors here all came from a man aged 30 to 39 with type 1 diabetes. Each CDR3 is given with its conserved first and last residue. D genes are given only for firm matches. For some rows the clone size is stated as once, few or many, or as a class when expanded; others skip it.

j_call v_call clone_size d_call cdr3_aa cdr3_nt
TRBJ2-6 TRBV14 few NA CASSQYRGGGANVLTF TGTGCCAGCAGCCAGTACCGGGGCGGAGGGGCCAACGTCCTGACTTTC
TRBJ2-3 TRBV5-1 NA NA CASSVQPTTDTQYF TGCGCCAGCAGTGTACAGCCCACCACAGATACGCAGTATTTT
TRBJ1-2 TRBV18 NA TRBD1 CASSPGQGRSPNYGYTF TGTGCCAGCTCACCAGGACAGGGACGGAGCCCTAACTATGGCTACACCTTC
TRBJ2-5 TRBV30 few TRBD1 CACRGPETQYF TGTGCCTGCAGGGGGCCGGAGACCCAGTACTTC
TRBJ2-3 TRBV7-2 NA NA CASSRFTDTQYF TGTGCCAGCAGCCGTTTCACAGATACGCAGTATTTT
TRBJ1-1 TRBV2 few NA CASSSLHPNTEAFF TGTGCCAGCAGTTCGCTACATCCGAACACTGAAGCTTTCTTT
TRBJ2-7 TRBV19 NA TRBD1 CASEDRGSYEQYF TGTGCCAGTGAGGACAGGGGAAGTTACGAGCAGTACTTC
TRBJ1-6 TRBV5-1 few NA CASSLGGNSPLHF TGCGCCAGCAGCTTGGGTGGGAATTCACCCCTCCACTTT
TRBJ1-5 TRBV27 few NA CASSLELRQPQHF TGTGCCAGCAGTTTGGAGCTGCGCCAGCCCCAGCATTTT
TRBJ2-7 TRBV7-2 few NA CASSPTAGQLYF TGTGCCAGCAGCCCTACTGCGGGACAGCTCTACTTC
TRBJ1-1 TRBV6-4 few NA CASSVTSANTEAFF TGTGCCAGCAGTGTTACCTCAGCGAACACTGAAGCTTTCTTT
TRBJ2-3 TRBV1 NA NA CTSSQPDLAGATDTQYF TGCACCAGCAGCCAACCCGATCTAGCGGGGGCCACAGATACGCAGTATTTT
TRBJ2-3 TRBV7-2 few NA CASSLAHADTQYF TGTGCCAGCAGCTTAGCGCACGCAGATACGCAGTATTTT
TRBJ1-3 TRBV7-2 NA NA CASSLSGRGANGNTIYF TGTGCCAGCAGCCTATCGGGCAGGGGCGCAAATGGAAACACCATATATTTT
TRBJ2-2 TRBV7-2 NA NA CASRGGNTGELFF TGTGCCAGCCGAGGGGGGAACACCGGGGAGCTGTTTTTT
TRBJ2-7 TRBV7-2 NA TRBD1 CASSADRGALEQYF TGTGCCAGCAGCGCGGACAGGGGCGCGCTCGAGCAGTACTTC
TRBJ2-5 TRBV7-9 few TRBD2 CASSLTQRGRWETQYF TGTGCCAGCAGCCTAACCCAGCGGGGGCGATGGGAGACCCAGTACTTC
TRBJ1-5 TRBV23-1 few NA CASSPPGPRGPQPQHF TGCGCCAGCAGTCCTCCCGGGCCCCGGGGCCCTCAGCCCCAGCATTTT
TRBJ2-2 TRBV19 NA NA CARGGTRDANTGELFF TGTGCCAGAGGGGGGACTCGAGATGCTAACACCGGGGAGCTGTTTTTT
TRBJ2-2 TRBV7-2 few TRBD2 CASSRTSGGILNTGELFF TGTGCCAGCTCCAGGACTAGCGGGGGAATCCTGAACACCGGGGAGCTGTTTTTT
TRBJ2-7 TRBV4-3 NA NA CASSQQMGDFDEQYF TGCGCCAGCAGCCAACAGATGGGGGATTTCGACGAGCAGTACTTC
TRBJ2-3 TRBV7-9 NA TRBD2 CASSQPTSGGAADTQYF TGTGCCAGCAGCCAGCCGACTAGCGGGGGGGCAGCAGATACGCAGTATTTT
TRBJ2-2 TRBV5-4 NA NA CASRPKDGRLGIGTGELFF TGTGCCAGCAGACCGAAAGATGGGCGGCTAGGCATAGGCACCGGGGAGCTGTTTTTT
TRBJ2-5 TRBV11-2 NA NA CASSQSGSQETQYF TGTGCCAGCAGCCAATCGGGAAGCCAAGAGACCCAGTACTTC
TRBJ2-2 TRBV9 few TRBD2 CASTREGSGELFF TGTGCCAGCACAAGGGAGGGTTCCGGGGAGCTGTTTTTT
TRBJ1-4 TRBV2 NA NA CASSVRDAANEKLFF TGTGCCAGCAGTGTCCGGGACGCTGCGAATGAAAAACTGTTTTTT
TRBJ2-1 TRBV11-2 few NA CASSLVRTTYNEQFF TGTGCCAGCAGCTTAGTCCGGACCACCTACAATGAGCAGTTCTTC
TRBJ1-5 TRBV27 few NA CASSSSRAGSQPQHF TGTGCCAGCTCCTCCAGCAGGGCCGGGAGTCAGCCCCAGCATTTT
TRBJ1-1 TRBV5-1 few NA CASSFSEGRTEAFF TGCGCCAGCAGCTTCTCAGAGGGCCGCACTGAAGCTTTCTTT
TRBJ1-2 TRBV27 NA NA CASSSTQGNGYTF TGTGCCAGCAGTTCCACCCAGGGCAATGGCTACACCTTC